This T cell receptor beta chain is from a study of OX40 agonist ivuxolimab in advanced cancers. Looking at the study overall: Ivuxolimab was delivered to patients intravenously every 2 weeks at doses spanning 0.01 to 10 mg/kg.

A remark on this clone: Its antigen is unknown.

Whole-study results and caveats: Dose levels from 0.1 to 3.0 mg/kg saw CD4+ and CD8+ blood T cells expand clonally by week 6. Partial responders at 0.1-3.0 mg/kg had among the lowest clonal expansion. Averaging showed that CD8+ T cells had more expanded clones than CD4+ did.

Sequencing was performed with immunoSEQ multiplex PCR; in TCRdb, only in-frame clones are kept and a portion is missing. The sample yields fewer than 85,000 clones, just over 85% seen once. The V end was cut by 2 bases, the J end by 3 bases, with 10 bases between. Germline lookup yields CDR1 WNHNN and CDR2 SYGVQD (reference sequence). The CDR3 has 14 residues. Sequencing used CD4+ or CD8+ T cells sorted from blood, obtained in a trial of the OX40 agonist ivuxolimab. V is TRBV10-1 and J is TRBJ2-5; perhaps TRBD2 as D (6 bases). The origin of this receptor is an adult with an advanced solid tumor such as melanoma, head and neck, liver or kidney cancer. The CDR3 DNA is TGCGCCAGCAGTGAGGGGACTTCGAAAGAGACCCAGTACTTC. Protein: CASSEGTSKETQYF.